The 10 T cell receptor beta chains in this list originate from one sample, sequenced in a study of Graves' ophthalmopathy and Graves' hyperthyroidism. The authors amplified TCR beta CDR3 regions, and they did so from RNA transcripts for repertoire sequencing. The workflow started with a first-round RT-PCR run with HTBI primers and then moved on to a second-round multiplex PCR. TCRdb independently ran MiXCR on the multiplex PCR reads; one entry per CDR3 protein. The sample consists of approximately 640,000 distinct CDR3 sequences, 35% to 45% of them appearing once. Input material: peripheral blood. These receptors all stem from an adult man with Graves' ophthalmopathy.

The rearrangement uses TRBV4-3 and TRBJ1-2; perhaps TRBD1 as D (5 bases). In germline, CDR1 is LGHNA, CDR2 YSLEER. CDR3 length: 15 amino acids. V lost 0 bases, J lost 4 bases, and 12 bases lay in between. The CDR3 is CASSQDMGGGYGYTF. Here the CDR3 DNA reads TGCGCCAGCAGCCAAGATATGGGCGGGGGCTATGGCTACACCTTC.

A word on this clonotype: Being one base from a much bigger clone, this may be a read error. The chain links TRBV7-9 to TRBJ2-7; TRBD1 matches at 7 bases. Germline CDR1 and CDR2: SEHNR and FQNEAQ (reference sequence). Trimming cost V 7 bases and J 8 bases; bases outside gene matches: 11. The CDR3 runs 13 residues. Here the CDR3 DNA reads TGTGCCAGCACCGTTAGGGGACAGAGCAAGCAGTACTTC. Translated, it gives CASTVRGQSKQYF.

The CDR3 coding sequence is TGCAGTGCTAGCCCAGGGAAAGCTGGAAACACCATATATTTT. As protein: CSASPGKAGNTIYF. This chain links TRBV20-1 with TRBJ1-3; tentatively, D is TRBD1 (5 bases). The germline CDR1 and CDR2 sequences are DFQATT and SNEGSKA (reference sequence). CDR3 length: 14 amino acids. Deletions cut 3 bases from V and 2 bases from J, with 11 bases between.

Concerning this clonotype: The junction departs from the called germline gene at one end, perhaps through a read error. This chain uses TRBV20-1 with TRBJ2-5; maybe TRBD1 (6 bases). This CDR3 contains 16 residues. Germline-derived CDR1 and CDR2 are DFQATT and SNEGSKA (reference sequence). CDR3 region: CSARGIREGVQGTQYF. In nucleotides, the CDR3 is TGCAGTGCTAGAGGTATCCGTGAGGGGGTCCAAGGGACCCAGTACTTC.

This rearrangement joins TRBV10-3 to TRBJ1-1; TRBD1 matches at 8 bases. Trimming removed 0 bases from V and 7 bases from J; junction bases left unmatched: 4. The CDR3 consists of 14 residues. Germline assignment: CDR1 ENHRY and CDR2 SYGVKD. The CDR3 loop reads CAISESGTGNEAFF. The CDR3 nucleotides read TGTGCCATCAGTGAGTCCGGGACAGGAAATGAAGCTTTCTTT.

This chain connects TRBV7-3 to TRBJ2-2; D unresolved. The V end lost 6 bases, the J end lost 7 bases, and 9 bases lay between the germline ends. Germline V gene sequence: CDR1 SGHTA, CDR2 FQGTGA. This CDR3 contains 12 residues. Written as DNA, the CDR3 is TGTGCCAGCAGTTACTGGGGCGGGGAGCTGTTTTTT. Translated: CASSYWGGELFF.

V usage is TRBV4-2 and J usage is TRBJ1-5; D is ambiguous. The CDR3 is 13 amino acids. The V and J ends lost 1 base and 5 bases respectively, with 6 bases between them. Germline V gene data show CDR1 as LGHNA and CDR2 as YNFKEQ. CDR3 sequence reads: CASSQGEDQPQHF. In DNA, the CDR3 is TGTGCCAGCAGCCAAGGAGAGGATCAGCCCCAGCATTTT.

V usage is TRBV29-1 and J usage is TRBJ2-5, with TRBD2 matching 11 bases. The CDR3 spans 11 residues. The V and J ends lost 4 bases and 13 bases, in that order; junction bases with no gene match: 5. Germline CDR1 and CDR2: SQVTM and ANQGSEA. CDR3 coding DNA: TGCAGCGTTGGACTAGCGGGACAGGTGTACTTC. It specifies CSVGLAGQVYF. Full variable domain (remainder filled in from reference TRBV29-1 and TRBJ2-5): SAVISQKPSRDICQRGTSLTIQCQVDSQVTMMFWYRQQPGQSLTLIATANQGSEATYESGFVIDKFPISRPNLTFSTLTVSNMSPEDSSIYLCSVGLAGQVYFGPGTRLLVL.

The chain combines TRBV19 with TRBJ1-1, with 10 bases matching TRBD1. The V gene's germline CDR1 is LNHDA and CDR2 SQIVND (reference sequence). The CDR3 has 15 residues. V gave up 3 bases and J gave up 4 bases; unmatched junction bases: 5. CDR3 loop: CASSMTGGGVTEAFF. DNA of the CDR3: TGTGCCAGTAGTATGACAGGGGGCGGCGTCACTGAAGCTTTCTTT.

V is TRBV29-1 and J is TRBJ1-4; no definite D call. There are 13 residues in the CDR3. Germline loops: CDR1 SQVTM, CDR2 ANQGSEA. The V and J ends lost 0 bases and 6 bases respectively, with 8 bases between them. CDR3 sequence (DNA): TGCAGCGTTGAAGATTGGCGAGATGAAAAACTGTTTTTT. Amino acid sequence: CSVEDWRDEKLFF. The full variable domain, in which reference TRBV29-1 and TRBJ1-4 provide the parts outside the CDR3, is SAVISQKPSRDICQRGTSLTIQCQVDSQVTMMFWYRQQPGQSLTLIATANQGSEATYESGFVIDKFPISRPNLTFSTLTVSNMSPEDSSIYLCSVEDWRDEKLFFGSGTQLSVL.